These 15 T cell receptor beta chains were sequenced from one sample in a study of T cells in Graves' hyperthyroidism and ophthalmopathy. RNA transcripts served as the template for amplifying TCR beta CDR3 regions. The TCR CDR3 first-round RT-PCR relied on the HTBI primer set. TCRdb recomputed calls from the multiplex PCR reads with MiXCR, one row per CDR3 protein. The repertoire holds fewer than 700,000 distinct CDR3 sequences, with 15% to 20% as singletons. Sequenced sample: blood. The receptors were sampled from a woman younger than 45 with Graves' hyperthyroidism.

This clonotype is a singleton in its sample. This may come from a read error, since a much larger clone is one base off. This sequence joins TRBV28 and TRBJ2-5; D could derive from TRBD1 or TRBD2 (6 bases each). Germline CDR1 is MDHEN and CDR2 is SYDVKM. CDR3 length equals 15 residues. V lost 6 bases and J 2 bases, leaving 16 bases between the germline ends. The CDR3 bases are TGTGCCAGCAGGGGGGCTAGCGTGGGGCAAGAGACCCAGTACTTC. It yields the protein CASRGASVGQETQYF.

This clonotype has just a few counts. This chain uses TRBV19 with TRBJ2-4; possible D gene TRBD1, 5 bases. Trimming left V 2 bases short and J 0 bases short, with 11 bases between. This CDR3 is 16 amino acids long. CDR1 is LNHDA and CDR2 is SQIVND in the germline V gene (reference sequence). In nucleotides, the CDR3 is TGTGCCAGTAGTATACGGACAACTCTAGCCAAAAACATTCAGTACTTC. Translating it yields CASSIRTTLAKNIQYF.

The CDR3: CASSSPGATGGGSPLHF. The CDR3 bases are TGTGCCAGCAGTTCCCCTGGGGCGACAGGGGGCGGCTCACCCCTCCACTTT. The chain has TRBV28 and TRBJ1-6; 10 nucleotides match TRBD1. J was trimmed by 10 bases and V by 4 bases; bases with no gene match: 13. The germline V gene has CDR1 MDHEN and CDR2 SYDVKM. This CDR3 has 17 residues.

This sequence joins TRBV20-1 and TRBJ2-5, with 11 bases lining up with TRBD1. CDR3 size: 15 residues. The germline gives CDR1 DFQATT, CDR2 SNEGSKA (reference sequence). V lost 3 bases and J lost 5; bases outside the gene matches: 8. CDR3 region: CSARSGQGAWETQYF. The CDR3 DNA sequence: TGCAGTGCTAGGAGTGGACAGGGGGCTTGGGAGACCCAGTACTTC.

V gene TRBV18 combines with J gene TRBJ2-3, with a possible D match to TRBD1 (5 bases). CDR1 is KGHSH, CDR2 LQKENI, per germline. This CDR3 is built from 15 residues. Trimming shortened V by 2 bases and J by 4 bases, and 13 bases separated the two germline ends. CDR3 loop: CASSPSRVGADTQYF. The CDR3 DNA reads TGTGCCAGCTCACCAAGCAGGGTCGGTGCAGATACGCAGTATTTT.

This clonotype was picked up many times. V gene TRBV2 combines with J gene TRBJ2-1; 9 bases line up with TRBD2. The CDR3 is 14 amino acids. The germline V gene has CDR1 SNHLY and CDR2 FYNNEI. The ends lost 8 bases at V and 2 bases at J; junction bases unmatched: 4. The CDR3, as DNA: TGTGCCAGCGACCTAGCGGGAACCTACAATGAGCAGTTCTTC. Protein sequence: CASDLAGTYNEQFF.

This clonotype has a handful of counts. The CDR3 reads CASTLWGYNSPLHF. The CDR3 region has the DNA TGTGCCAGCACTCTATGGGGTTACAATTCACCCCTCCACTTT. The rearrangement joins TRBV12-3 or TRBV12-4 to TRBJ1-6; D is ambiguous. V was shortened by 7 bases and J by 7 bases, with 14 bases between the two germline ends. CDR3 length equals 14 residues.

This clonotype was recorded a few times. The chain has TRBV10-2 and TRBJ1-2, with 7 bases that match TRBD1. CDR1 WSHSY and CDR2 SAAADI come from the germline V gene. The CDR3 has 14 residues. V shed 2 bases, J shed 8 bases, and the junction held 8 bases outside the gene matches. CDR3 in DNA: TGCGCCAGCAGTGAGGACGACAGGGTAGAGGGCTACACCTTC. Translated: CASSEDDRVEGYTF.

The V and J genes are TRBV30 and TRBJ2-7; D could derive from TRBD1 or TRBD2 (5 bases each). CDR3 length: 13 residues. V lost 4 bases and J lost 3, with 13 bases in between. Germline lookup yields CDR1 GTSNPN and CDR2 SVGIG (reference sequence). The CDR3 coding sequence is TGTGCCTGGATGGGGGATTCCAACTACGAGCAGTACTTC. Its protein product is CAWMGDSNYEQYF.

This clonotype was seen ten or more times. The chain uses TRBV30 and TRBJ2-3; D not resolved. This CDR3 comprises 12 residues. V was pared by 0 bases and J by 2 bases, with 3 bases between. Germline V gives CDR1 GTSNPN, CDR2 SVGIG (reference sequence). CDR3 DNA sequence: TGTGCCTGGAGTGTAAACACAGATACGCAGTATTTT. Translated: CAWSVNTDTQYF.

This clonotype was found many times. The chain employs TRBV20-1 and TRBJ2-7; D gene ambiguous. The CDR3 contains 14 residues. With 4 bases removed from V and 2 bases from J, the gap between germline ends came to 15 bases. Germline V gives CDR1 DFQATT, CDR2 SNEGSKA (reference sequence). CDR3 nucleotides: TGCAGTGCTACCAGGACCGATACAACCTACGAGCAGTACTTC. It encodes CSATRTDTTYEQYF.

This clonotype was found many times. The chain joins TRBV2 to TRBJ1-4; maybe TRBD1 (6 bases). Germline-derived CDR1 and CDR2 are SNHLY and FYNNEI. With 5 bases removed from V and 8 bases from J, the gap between germline ends came to 18 bases. CDR3 length: 15 residues. This CDR3 reads CASSSDSGRGEKLFF. CDR3 DNA: TGTGCCAGCAGTTCGGACAGCGGCAGAGGGGAAAAACTGTTTTTT.

This clonotype occurred many times. The chain employs TRBV12-3 or TRBV12-4 and TRBJ1-2; D not certain. The CDR3 consists of 12 residues. Trimming pared 3 bases from V and 4 bases from J, leaving 6 bases between. This CDR3 reads CASSFAGYGYTF. CDR3 nucleotides: TGTGCCAGCAGTTTCGCCGGCTATGGCTACACCTTC.

This clonotype was seen at least ten times. This chain joins TRBV11-2 and TRBJ2-2; a weak D match, TRBD1 (6 bases). V lost 5 bases and J 2 bases, leaving 12 bases between the germline ends. Per germline, CDR1 SGHAT and CDR2 FQNNGV. The CDR3 totals 15 residues. The CDR3 spells CASSLRQANTGELFF. The DNA for the CDR3 is TGTGCCAGCAGCCTCCGACAGGCCAACACCGGGGAGCTGTTTTTT.

In its sample, this clonotype was seen many times. The chain links TRBV7-2 to TRBJ2-7, with D tentatively TRBD1 or TRBD2 (5 bases each). Germline V gene lookup returns CDR1 SGHTA and CDR2 FQGNSA. The V end was cut by 5 bases, the J end by 3 bases, with 11 bases between. The CDR3 consists of 13 residues. The CDR3 here is CASSIRDLYEQYF. The DNA of the CDR3 is TGTGCCAGCAGCATCCGGGACCTCTACGAGCAGTACTTC.